Below are 20 T cell receptor beta chains sequenced from a single sample in a study of shared clonotypes between healthy human individuals. Profiling relied on immunoSEQ multiplex PCR, and the TCRdb table lists in-frame clones only, not all of them. Of around 2,000,000 clones listed, less than 95% are singletons. Naive CD8 cells comprised CD45RO-negative, CCR7-positively selected cells, excluding terminally differentiated effector memory CD45RA+ cells. The sample was naive CD8+ T cells sorted from blood. The receptors here all came from a man between 18 and 29 years old in good health.

This chain connects TRBV7-9 to TRBJ1-1, with D uncertain. Germline-derived CDR1 and CDR2 are SEHNR and FQNEAQ (reference sequence). V was trimmed by 6 bases and J by 2 bases, leaving 13 bases between them. CDR3 size: 14 residues. CDR3 in amino acids: CASRPRANNTEAFF. CDR3 coding DNA: TGTGCCAGCAGACCTCGGGCTAATAACACTGAAGCTTTCTTT.

The V gene is TRBV4-3, the J gene TRBJ1-1, with unresolved D. This CDR3 is built from 15 residues. The ends were cut back, 1 base at V and 5 bases at J, with 14 bases in the middle. Germline V gene data show CDR1 as LGHNA and CDR2 as YSLEER. The CDR3 bases are TGCGCCAGCAGCCAAGTTTTGGAGGGAGGGACTGAAGCTTTCTTT. Residues: CASSQVLEGGTEAFF.

J is TRBJ2-1 and V is TRBV6-5; TRBD2 matches 7 bases. The CDR3 length is 14 residues. The V and J ends lost 6 bases and 6 bases, in that order; junction bases with no gene match: 8. Germline-derived CDR1 and CDR2 are MNHEY and SVGAGI. CDR3 DNA: TGTGCCAGCAGCCACCTTGGGGAGGGCAATGAGCAGTTCTTC. As protein: CASSHLGEGNEQFF.

J is TRBJ2-7 and V is TRBV28; D may correspond to TRBD1 or TRBD2 (5 bases each). CDR3 length equals 14 residues. V was shortened by 2 bases and J by 7 bases, with 15 bases between the two germline ends. Germline values: CDR1 MDHEN, CDR2 SYDVKM. The CDR3 loop is CASSLNRGPGEQYF. The CDR3 nucleotides read TGTGCCAGCAGTTTAAATAGAGGGCCAGGGGAGCAGTACTTC.

The gene calls are TRBV5-1 and TRBJ1-1; 7 bases align to TRBD1. This CDR3 contains 16 residues. Germline V gene sequence: CDR1 SGHRS, CDR2 YFSETQ. The V gene end was trimmed by 3 bases and the J gene end by 0 bases; junction bases not matched to a gene: 8. CDR3 in amino acids: CASSWATGTMNTEAFF. The CDR3 coding sequence is TGCGCCAGCAGCTGGGCGACAGGGACCATGAACACTGAAGCTTTCTTT.

The rearrangement links TRBV7-6 to TRBJ1-3; TRBD1 agrees at 9 bases. After removal of 6 bases from V and 3 bases from J, the junction contained 6 bases not matched to a gene. This CDR3 spans 15 amino acids. The germline gives CDR1 SGHVS, CDR2 FNYEAQ. For the CDR3, the DNA is TGTGCCAGCAGGCAAGACAGGGGGAGTGGAAACACCATATATTTT. It translates to CASRQDRGSGNTIYF.

The chain uses TRBV5-6 and TRBJ2-3, with TRBD2 matching over 10 bases. V shed 0 bases, J shed 4 bases, and the junction held 8 bases outside the gene matches. The CDR3 has 17 residues. Per germline, CDR1 SGHDT and CDR2 YYEEEE. The CDR3 bases are TGTGCCAGCAGCTTGGGACTAGCGGGTTACGGGGCAGATACGCAGTATTTT. It encodes CASSLGLAGYGADTQYF.

The V call is TRBV28, the J call TRBJ2-2; D is perhaps TRBD2 (5 bases). Germline V gene data show CDR1 as MDHEN and CDR2 as SYDVKM. The CDR3 loop spans 15 amino acids. V lost 5 bases and J 6 bases, leaving 16 bases between the germline ends. CDR3 sequence: CASSPYWTASGELFF. In DNA form, the CDR3 reads TGTGCCAGCAGTCCGTACTGGACTGCGTCCGGGGAGCTGTTTTTT.

The chain uses TRBV27 and TRBJ2-7; TRBD2 agrees at 8 bases. The V gene end was trimmed by 4 bases and the J gene end by 5 bases; junction bases not matched to a gene: 7. The CDR3 is 14 residues long. The germline V gene encodes CDR1 MNHEY and CDR2 SMNVEV (reference sequence). The DNA of the CDR3 is TGTGCCAGCAGTTGGCGGGAGGATGGGAACGAGCAGTACTTC. Translated: CASSWREDGNEQYF.

The chain recombines TRBV7-8 with TRBJ2-2; D uncertain. The V end lost 11 bases, the J end lost 6 bases, and 16 bases lay between the germline ends. CDR1 SGHVS and CDR2 FQNEAQ come from the germline V gene. The CDR3 length is 13 residues. CDR3: CAVFYTPAGELFF. CDR3 nucleotides: TGTGCCGTATTCTACACCCCGGCCGGGGAGCTGTTTTTT.

The rearrangement uses TRBV4-3 and TRBJ2-7; perhaps TRBD2 as D (6 bases). Germline V gene sequence: CDR1 LGHNA, CDR2 YSLEER. CDR3 size: 15 residues. The ends were cut back, 0 bases at V and 6 bases at J, with 15 bases in the middle. Written as DNA, the CDR3 is TGCGCCAGCAGCCAAGATCGGGCCTTCGGGGGCGAGCAGTACTTC. This encodes CASSQDRAFGGEQYF.

This rearrangement joins TRBV5-1 to TRBJ2-5; 9 nucleotides align to TRBD1. Germline CDR1 and CDR2: SGHRS and YFSETQ. The CDR3 sequence is 19 residues long. V was clipped by 3 bases and J by 0 bases; unmatched bases: 15. Here the CDR3 reads CASSSQTLYRGPYQETQYF. Here the CDR3 DNA reads TGCGCCAGCAGCTCCCAAACCCTGTACAGGGGGCCGTACCAAGAGACCCAGTACTTC.

The chain recombines TRBV2 with TRBJ2-3; tentatively, D is TRBD2 (6 bases). The CDR3 has 16 amino acids. V lost 3 bases, J lost 1 base, and 14 bases lay in between. Germline CDR1 and CDR2: SNHLY and FYNNEI. In DNA form, the CDR3 reads TGTGCCAGCAGTGAGGCCGGGGGTAAGGGCACAGATACGCAGTATTTT. Protein: CASSEAGGKGTDTQYF.

The V call is TRBV27, the J call TRBJ2-1; the D gene is possibly TRBD1 (5 bases). The V gene's germline CDR1 is MNHEY and CDR2 SMNVEV (reference sequence). Trimming stripped 8 bases from V and 1 base from J, with 21 bases between. The CDR3 contains 17 residues. CDR3 in DNA: TGTGCCAGCTCCGGAAGTCACCAGGGTAATTCCTACAATGAGCAGTTCTTC. Protein: CASSGSHQGNSYNEQFF.

The V call is TRBV4-2, the J call TRBJ1-2, with D possibly being TRBD1 (5 bases). Germline V CDR1 and CDR2: LGHNA, YNFKEQ. The V and J ends lost 0 bases and 5 bases respectively, with 13 bases between them. CDR3 length: 15 amino acids. In nucleotides, the CDR3 is TGTGCCAGCAGCCAAGATCTGGGGCCGGGATATGGCTACACCTTC. It codes for CASSQDLGPGYGYTF.

The gene calls are TRBV28 and TRBJ1-2; 10 nucleotides line up with TRBD1. The germline CDR1 and CDR2 sequences are MDHEN and SYDVKM. This CDR3 spans 18 amino acids. With V trimmed by 5 bases and J by 4 bases, 16 bases remained unmatched. CDR3 residues: CASSLLMAGTGAAYGYTF. The CDR3 bases are TGTGCCAGCAGTCTACTTATGGCCGGGACAGGGGCGGCCTATGGCTACACCTTC.

The chain links TRBV13 to TRBJ1-4; a weak D match, TRBD1 (6 bases). This CDR3 contains 15 residues. Trimming stripped 5 bases from V and 3 bases from J, with 13 bases between. Germline CDR1 and CDR2: PRHDT and FYEKMQ (reference sequence). Here the CDR3 DNA reads TGTGCCAGCAGCCCCCGGGACATAGCTAATGAAAAACTGTTTTTT. Protein: CASSPRDIANEKLFF.

This clone occurred once. V usage is TRBV9 and J usage is TRBJ2-1; 13 positions match TRBD2. The CDR3 covers 15 residues. The J segment lost 8 bases and the V segment lost 3 bases, leaving 5 bases of the junction unmatched. Per germline, CDR1 SGDLS and CDR2 YYNGEE. The CDR3 nucleotides are TGTGCCAGCAGCGCCGGGACTAGCGGGGCGGATGAGCAGTTCTTC. Translated, it gives CASSAGTSGADEQFF.

The chain recombines TRBV10-1 with TRBJ2-3, with no clear D. V lost 2 bases and J lost 9, with 12 bases in between. This CDR3 is 13 amino acids long. Germline CDR1 WNHNN, CDR2 SYGVQD (reference sequence). For the CDR3, the DNA is TGCGCCAGCAGTGAGCCCGACGTTGGGACGCAGTATTTT. It is translated as CASSEPDVGTQYF.

The DNA for the CDR3 is TGTGCCAGAAATTGGCGAACTTGCAATTCACCCCTCCACTTT. It translates to CARNWRTCNSPLHF. V is TRBV7-5 and J is TRBJ1-6. TRBV7-5 is a listed pseudogene. The CDR3 has 14 amino acids.